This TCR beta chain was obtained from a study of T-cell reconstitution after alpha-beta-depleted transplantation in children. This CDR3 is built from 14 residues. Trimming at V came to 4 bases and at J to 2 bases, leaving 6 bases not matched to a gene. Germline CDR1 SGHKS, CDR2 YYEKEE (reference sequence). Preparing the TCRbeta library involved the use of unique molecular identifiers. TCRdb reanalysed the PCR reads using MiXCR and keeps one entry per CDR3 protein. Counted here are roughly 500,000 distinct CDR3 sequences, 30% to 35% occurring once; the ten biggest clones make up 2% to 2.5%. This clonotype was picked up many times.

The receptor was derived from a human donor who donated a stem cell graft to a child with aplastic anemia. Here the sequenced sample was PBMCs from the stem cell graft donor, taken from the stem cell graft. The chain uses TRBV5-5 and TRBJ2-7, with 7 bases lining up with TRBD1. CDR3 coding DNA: TGTGCCAGCAGCCAACAGGGGAGCACCTACGAGCAGTACTTC. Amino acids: CASSQQGSTYEQYF.